This entry is about one T cell receptor (beta chain). Other nucleotide sequences from this sample produce the same CDR3. These data belong to a study of blood T cell repertoires in COVID-19. The data were produced by immunoSEQ multiplex PCR, yet TCRdb's version contains in-frame clones alone and is incomplete. The sample lists about 400,000 clones; roughly 89% were seen once. With 4 bases clipped from V and 5 bases from J, the junction kept 1 base outside the gene matches. Germline CDR1 ENHRY, CDR2 SYGVKD. CDR3 size: 12 residues. The source material was PBMCs or T cells enriched from blood (not recorded which). The chain joins TRBV10-3 to TRBJ1-2; 7 bases are shared with TRBD1. The receptor was isolated from a woman younger than 45 who had recovered from COVID-19. The CDR3 DNA follows: TGTGCCATCAGTGGGACAGGTTATGGCTACACCTTC. Encoded protein: CAISGTGYGYTF.